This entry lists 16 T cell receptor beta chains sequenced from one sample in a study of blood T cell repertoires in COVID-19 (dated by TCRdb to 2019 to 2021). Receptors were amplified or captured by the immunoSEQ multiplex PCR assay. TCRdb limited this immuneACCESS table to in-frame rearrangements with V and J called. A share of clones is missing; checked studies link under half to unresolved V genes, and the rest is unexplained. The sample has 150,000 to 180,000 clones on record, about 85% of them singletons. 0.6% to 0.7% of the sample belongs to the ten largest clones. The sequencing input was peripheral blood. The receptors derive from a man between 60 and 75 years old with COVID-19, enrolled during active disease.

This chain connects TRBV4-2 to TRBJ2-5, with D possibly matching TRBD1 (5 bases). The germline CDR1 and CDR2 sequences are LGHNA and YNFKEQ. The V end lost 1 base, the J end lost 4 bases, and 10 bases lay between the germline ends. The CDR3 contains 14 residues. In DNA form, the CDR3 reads TGTGCCAGCAGCCAAGCTGCAGGGCGAGAGACCCAGTACTTC. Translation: CASSQAAGRETQYF.

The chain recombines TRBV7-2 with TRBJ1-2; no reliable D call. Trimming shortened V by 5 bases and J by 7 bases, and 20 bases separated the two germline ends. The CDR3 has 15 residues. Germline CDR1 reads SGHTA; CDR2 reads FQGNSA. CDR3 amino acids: CASSPPNALGFGYTF. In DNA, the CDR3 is TGTGCCAGCAGCCCCCCGAACGCGCTAGGATTTGGCTACACCTTC.

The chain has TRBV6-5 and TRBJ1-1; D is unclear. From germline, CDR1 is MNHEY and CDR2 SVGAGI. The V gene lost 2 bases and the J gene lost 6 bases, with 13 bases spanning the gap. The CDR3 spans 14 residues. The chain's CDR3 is CASSYGRRLSEAFF. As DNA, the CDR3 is TGTGCCAGCAGTTACGGGAGAAGGTTGTCTGAAGCTTTCTTT.

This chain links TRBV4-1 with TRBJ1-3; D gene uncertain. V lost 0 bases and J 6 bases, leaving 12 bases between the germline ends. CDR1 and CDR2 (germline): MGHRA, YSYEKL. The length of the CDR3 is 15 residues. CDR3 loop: CASSQDFRLENTIYF. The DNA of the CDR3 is TGCGCCAGCAGCCAAGATTTTCGGTTAGAAAACACCATATATTTT.

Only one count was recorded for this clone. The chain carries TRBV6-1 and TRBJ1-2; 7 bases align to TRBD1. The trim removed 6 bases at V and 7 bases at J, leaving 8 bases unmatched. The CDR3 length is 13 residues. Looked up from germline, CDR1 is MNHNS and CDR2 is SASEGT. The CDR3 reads CASSLGAGGGYTF. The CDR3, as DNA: TGTGCCAGCAGCCTAGGGGCAGGGGGTGGCTACACCTTC.

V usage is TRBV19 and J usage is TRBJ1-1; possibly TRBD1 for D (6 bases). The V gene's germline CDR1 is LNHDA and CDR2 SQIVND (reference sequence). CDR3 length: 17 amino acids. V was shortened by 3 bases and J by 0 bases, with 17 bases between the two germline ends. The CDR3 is CASSMGARVAMNTEAFF. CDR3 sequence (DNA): TGTGCCAGTAGTATGGGGGCCAGAGTTGCCATGAACACTGAAGCTTTCTTT.

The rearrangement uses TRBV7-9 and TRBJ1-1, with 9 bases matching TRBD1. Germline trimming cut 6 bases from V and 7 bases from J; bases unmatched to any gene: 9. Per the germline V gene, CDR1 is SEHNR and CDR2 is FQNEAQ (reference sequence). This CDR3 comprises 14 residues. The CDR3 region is CASRTAGQGREAFF. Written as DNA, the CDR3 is TGTGCCAGCAGGACGGCGGGACAGGGCCGTGAAGCTTTCTTT.

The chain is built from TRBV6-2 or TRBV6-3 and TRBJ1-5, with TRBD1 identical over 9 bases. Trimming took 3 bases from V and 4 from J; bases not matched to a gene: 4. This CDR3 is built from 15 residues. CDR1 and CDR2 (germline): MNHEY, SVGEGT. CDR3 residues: CASSYWGTGNQPQHF. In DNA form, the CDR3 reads TGTGCCAGCAGTTATTGGGGGACAGGGAATCAGCCCCAGCATTTT.

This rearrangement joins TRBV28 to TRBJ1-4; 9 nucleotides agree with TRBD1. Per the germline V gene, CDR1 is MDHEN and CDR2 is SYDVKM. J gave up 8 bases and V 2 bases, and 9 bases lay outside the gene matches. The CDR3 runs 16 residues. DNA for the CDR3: TGTGCCAGCAGTTTAACGTCCGACAGGGGGATCGAAAAACTGTTTTTT. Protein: CASSLTSDRGIEKLFF.

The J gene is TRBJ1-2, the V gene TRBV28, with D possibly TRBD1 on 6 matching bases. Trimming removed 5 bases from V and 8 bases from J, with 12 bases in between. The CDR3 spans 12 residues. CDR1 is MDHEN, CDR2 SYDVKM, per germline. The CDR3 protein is CASSGQIGGYTF. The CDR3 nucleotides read TGTGCCAGCAGTGGACAGATCGGAGGCTACACCTTC.

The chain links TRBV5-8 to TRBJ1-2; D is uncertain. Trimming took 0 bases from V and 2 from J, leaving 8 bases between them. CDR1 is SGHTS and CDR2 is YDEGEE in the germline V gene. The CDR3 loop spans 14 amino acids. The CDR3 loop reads CASSLGGWNYGYTF. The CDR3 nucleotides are TGTGCCAGCAGCTTGGGCGGCTGGAACTATGGCTACACCTTC.

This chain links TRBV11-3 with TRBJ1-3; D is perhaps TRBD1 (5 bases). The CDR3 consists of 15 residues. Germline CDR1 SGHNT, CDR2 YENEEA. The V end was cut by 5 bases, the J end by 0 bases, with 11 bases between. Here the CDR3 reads CASSNQGDSGNTIYF. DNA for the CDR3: TGTGCCAGCAGCAATCAGGGCGACTCTGGAAACACCATATATTTT.

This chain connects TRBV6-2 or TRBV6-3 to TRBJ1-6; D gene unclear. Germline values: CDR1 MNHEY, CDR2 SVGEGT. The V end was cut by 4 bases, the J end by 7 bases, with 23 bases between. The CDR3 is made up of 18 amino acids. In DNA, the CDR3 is TGTGCCAGCAGTTCAGCAGCCGGAGGAGGGTCCAGGAATTCACCCCTCCACTTT. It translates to CASSSAAGGGSRNSPLHF.

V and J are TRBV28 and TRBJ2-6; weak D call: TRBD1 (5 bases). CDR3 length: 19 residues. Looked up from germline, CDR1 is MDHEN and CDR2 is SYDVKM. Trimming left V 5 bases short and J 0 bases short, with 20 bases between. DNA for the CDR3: TGTGCCAGCAGTCCTATTGGGGCCGTCGCCAGCTCTGGGGCCAACGTCCTGACTTTC. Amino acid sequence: CASSPIGAVASSGANVLTF.

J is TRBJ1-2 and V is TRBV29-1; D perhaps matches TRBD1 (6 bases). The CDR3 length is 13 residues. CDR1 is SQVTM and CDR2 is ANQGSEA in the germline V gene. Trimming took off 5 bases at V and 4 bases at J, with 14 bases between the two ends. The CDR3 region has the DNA TGCAGCGTTTTGGACAGAACCGGCTATGGCTACACCTTC. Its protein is CSVLDRTGYGYTF. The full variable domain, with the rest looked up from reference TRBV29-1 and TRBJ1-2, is SAVISQKPSRDICQRGTSLTIQCQVDSQVTMMFWYRQQPGQSLTLIATANQGSEATYESGFVIDKFPISRPNLTFSTLTVSNMSPEDSSIYLCSVLDRTGYGYTFGSGTRLTVV.

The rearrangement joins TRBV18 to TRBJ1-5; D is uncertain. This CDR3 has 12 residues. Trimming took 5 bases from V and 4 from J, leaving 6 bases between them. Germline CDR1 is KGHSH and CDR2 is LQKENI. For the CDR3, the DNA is TGTGCCAGCTCAGTTCCAAATCAGCCCCAGCATTTT. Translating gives CASSVPNQPQHF.